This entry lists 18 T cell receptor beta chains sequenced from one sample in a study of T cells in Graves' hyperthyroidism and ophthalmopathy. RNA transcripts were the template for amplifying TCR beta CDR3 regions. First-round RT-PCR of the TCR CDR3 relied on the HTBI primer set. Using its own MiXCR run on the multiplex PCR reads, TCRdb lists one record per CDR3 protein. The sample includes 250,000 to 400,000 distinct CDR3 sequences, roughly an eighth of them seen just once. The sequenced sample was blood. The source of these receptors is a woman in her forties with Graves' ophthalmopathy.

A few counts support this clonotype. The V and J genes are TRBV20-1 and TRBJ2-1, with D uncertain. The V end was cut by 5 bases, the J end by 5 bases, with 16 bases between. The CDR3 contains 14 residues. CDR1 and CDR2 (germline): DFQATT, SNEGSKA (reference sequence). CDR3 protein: CSAPTHWADNEQFF. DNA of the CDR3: TGCAGTGCTCCTACACACTGGGCTGACAATGAGCAGTTCTTC.

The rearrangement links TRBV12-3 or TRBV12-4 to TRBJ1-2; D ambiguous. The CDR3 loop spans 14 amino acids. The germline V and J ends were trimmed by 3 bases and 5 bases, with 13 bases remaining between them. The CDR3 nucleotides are TGTGCCAGCAGTTTCCCGGAGCTGAGATATGGCTACACCTTC. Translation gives CASSFPELRYGYTF.

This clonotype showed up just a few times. CDR3 sequence: CASSSGQGIAPLHF. Written as DNA, the CDR3 is TGCGCCAGCAGCTCGGGACAGGGTATCGCACCCCTCCACTTT. The chain has TRBV5-1 and TRBJ1-6; TRBD1 matches 9 bases. This CDR3 comprises 14 residues. CDR1 and CDR2 from the germline V gene are SGHRS and YFSETQ. After removal of 3 bases from V and 11 bases from J, the junction contained 6 bases not matched to a gene.

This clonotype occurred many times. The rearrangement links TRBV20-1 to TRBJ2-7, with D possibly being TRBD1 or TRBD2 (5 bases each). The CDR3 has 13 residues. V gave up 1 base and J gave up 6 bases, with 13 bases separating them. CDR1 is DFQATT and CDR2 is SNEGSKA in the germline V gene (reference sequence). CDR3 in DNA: TGCAGTGCTAGAGTGGCCAGGGCGGGCGAGCAGTACTTC. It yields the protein CSARVARAGEQYF.

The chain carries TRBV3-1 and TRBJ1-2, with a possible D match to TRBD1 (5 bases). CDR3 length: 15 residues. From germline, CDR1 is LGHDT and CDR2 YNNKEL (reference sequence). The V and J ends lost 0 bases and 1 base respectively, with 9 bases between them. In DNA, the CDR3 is TGTGCCAGCAGCCAAGAATGGGGCAGTAACTATGGCTACACCTTC. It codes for CASSQEWGSNYGYTF.

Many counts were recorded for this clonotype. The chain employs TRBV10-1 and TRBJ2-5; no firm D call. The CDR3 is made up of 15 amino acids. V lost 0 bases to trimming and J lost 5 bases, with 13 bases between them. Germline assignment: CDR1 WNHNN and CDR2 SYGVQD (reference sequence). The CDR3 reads CASSESVGFGETQYF. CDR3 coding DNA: TGCGCCAGCAGTGAGTCGGTGGGGTTTGGCGAGACCCAGTACTTC.

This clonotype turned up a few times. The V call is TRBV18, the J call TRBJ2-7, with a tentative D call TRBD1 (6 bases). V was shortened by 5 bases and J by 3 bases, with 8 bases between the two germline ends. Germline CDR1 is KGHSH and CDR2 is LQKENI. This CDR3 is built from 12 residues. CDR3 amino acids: CASSRQDYEQYF. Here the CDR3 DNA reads TGTGCCAGCTCAAGACAGGACTACGAGCAGTACTTC.

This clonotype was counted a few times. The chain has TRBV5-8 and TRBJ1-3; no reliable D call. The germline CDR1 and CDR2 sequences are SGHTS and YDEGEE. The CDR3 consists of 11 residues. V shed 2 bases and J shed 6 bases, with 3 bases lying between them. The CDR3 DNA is TGTGCCAGCAGCTTAACAAACACCATATATTTT. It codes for CASSLTNTIYF. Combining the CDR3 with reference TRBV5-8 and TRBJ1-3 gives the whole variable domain EAGVTQSPTHLIKTRGQQATLRCSPISGHTSVYWYQQALGLGLQFLLWYDEGEERNRGNFPPRFSGRQFPNYSSELNVNALELEDSALYLCASSLTNTIYFGEGSWLTVV.

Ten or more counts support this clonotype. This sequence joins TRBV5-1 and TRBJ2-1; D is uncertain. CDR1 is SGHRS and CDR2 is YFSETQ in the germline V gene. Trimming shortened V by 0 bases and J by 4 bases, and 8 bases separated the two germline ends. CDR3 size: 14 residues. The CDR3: CASSLGQEYNEQFF. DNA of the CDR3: TGCGCCAGCAGCTTGGGTCAGGAGTACAATGAGCAGTTCTTC. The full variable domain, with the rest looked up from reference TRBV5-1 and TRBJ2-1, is KAGVTQTPRYLIKTRGQQVTLSCSPISGHRSVSWYQQTPGQGLQFLFEYFSETQRNKGNFPGRFSGRQFSNSRSEMNVSTLELGDSALYLCASSLGQEYNEQFFGPGTRLTVL.

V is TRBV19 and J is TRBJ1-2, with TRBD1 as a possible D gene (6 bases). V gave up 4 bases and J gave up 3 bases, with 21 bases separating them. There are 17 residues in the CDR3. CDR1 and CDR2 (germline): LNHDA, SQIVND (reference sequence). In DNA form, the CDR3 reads TGTGCCAGTAGTACGGGGGCGCGGGTACGATCGCACTATGGCTACACCTTC. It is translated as CASSTGARVRSHYGYTF.

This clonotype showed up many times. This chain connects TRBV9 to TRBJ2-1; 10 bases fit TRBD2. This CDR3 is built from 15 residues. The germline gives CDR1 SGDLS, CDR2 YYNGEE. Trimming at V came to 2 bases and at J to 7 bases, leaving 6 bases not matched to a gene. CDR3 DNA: TGTGCCAGCAGCGTGGAAGGTAGCGGGAGGAATGAGCAGTTCTTC. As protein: CASSVEGSGRNEQFF.

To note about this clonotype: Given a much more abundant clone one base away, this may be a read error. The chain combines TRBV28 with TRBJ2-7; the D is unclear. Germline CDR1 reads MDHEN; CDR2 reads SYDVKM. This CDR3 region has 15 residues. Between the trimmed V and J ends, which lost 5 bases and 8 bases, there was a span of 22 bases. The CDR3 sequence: CASSEATRRRPKQYF. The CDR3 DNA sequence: TGTGCCAGCAGTGAAGCGACGAGGCGCAGGCCAAAGCAGTACTTC. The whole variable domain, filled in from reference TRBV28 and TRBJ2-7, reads DVKVTQSSRYLVKRTGEKVFLECVQDMDHENMFWYRQDPGLGLRLIYFSYDVKMKEKGDIPEGYSVSREKKERFSLILESASTNQTSMYLCASSEATRRRPKQYFGPGTRLTVT.

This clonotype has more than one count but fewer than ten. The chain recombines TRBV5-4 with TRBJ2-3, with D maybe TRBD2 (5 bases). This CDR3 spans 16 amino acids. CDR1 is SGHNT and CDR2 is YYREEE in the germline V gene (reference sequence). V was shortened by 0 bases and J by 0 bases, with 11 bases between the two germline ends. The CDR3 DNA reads TGTGCCAGCAGCTTGGGGGCGGCGGGTAGCACAGATACGCAGTATTTT. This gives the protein CASSLGAAGSTDTQYF.

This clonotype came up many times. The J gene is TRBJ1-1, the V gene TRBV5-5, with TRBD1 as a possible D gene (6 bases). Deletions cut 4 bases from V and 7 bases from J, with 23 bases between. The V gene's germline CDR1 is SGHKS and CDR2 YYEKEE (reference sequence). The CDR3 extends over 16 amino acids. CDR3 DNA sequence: TGTGCCAGCAGCGAGACAGGCCACCCTTCCCTCCGTGAAGCTTTCTTT. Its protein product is CASSETGHPSLREAFF.

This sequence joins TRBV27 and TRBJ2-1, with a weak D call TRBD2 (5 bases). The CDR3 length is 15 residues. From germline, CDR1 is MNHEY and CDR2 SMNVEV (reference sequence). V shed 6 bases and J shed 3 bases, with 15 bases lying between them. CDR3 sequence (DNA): TGTGCCAGCAGCTTGCGGACTGGAGTCTACAATGAGCAGTTCTTC. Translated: CASSLRTGVYNEQFF.

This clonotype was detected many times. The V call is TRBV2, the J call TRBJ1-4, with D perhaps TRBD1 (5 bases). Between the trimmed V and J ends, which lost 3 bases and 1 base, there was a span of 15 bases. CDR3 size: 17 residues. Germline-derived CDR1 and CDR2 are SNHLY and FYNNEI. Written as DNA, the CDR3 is TGTGCCAGCAGTGAGGGGCCCCCTTCCTTAACTAATGAAAAACTGTTTTTT. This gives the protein CASSEGPPSLTNEKLFF.

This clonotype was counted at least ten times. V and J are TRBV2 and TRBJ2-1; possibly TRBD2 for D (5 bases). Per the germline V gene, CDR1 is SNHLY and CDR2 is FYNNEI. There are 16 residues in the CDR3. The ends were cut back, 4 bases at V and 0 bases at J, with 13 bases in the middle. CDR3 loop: CASSAVAGYSYNEQFF. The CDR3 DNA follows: TGTGCCAGCAGTGCCGTGGCGGGCTACTCCTACAATGAGCAGTTCTTC.

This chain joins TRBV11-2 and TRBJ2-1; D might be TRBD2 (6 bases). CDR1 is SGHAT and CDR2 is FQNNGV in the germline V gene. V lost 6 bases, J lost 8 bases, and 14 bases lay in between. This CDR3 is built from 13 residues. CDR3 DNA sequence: TGTGCCAGCAGTCGGGACTTGGTGGATGAGCAGTTCTTC. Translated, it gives CASSRDLVDEQFF.